Listed below are T cell receptor beta chains from one sample, sequenced in a study of blood T cell repertoires in COVID-19. Assay used: immunoSEQ multiplex PCR; TCRdb lists only in-frame clones, some missing. Counted here are under 300,000 clones, around four fifths occurring once; the ten biggest clones make up about 6.3%. The sequenced sample was peripheral blood. The receptors were sampled from a woman between 55 and 75 years old with active or convalescent COVID-19. Both conserved end residues are part of each CDR3. The D gene is left open where the match is weak. The listing skips clone size in some rows; elsewhere it reads once, few, many or a size class.

TRBD2,TRBJ2-1,TRBV11-3,.,CASSTNLAGVGGQFF,TGTGCCAGCAGCACCAACTTAGCGGGAGTGGGTGGGCAGTTCTTC
.,TRBJ1-2,TRBV27,.,CASSPTSYYGYTF,TGTGCCAGCAGTCCCACGAGTTACTATGGCTACACCTTC
TRBD2,TRBJ2-3,TRBV5-1,.,CASSFAGVLARSDTQYF,TGCGCCAGCAGCTTCGCGGGAGTCTTGGCCCGGTCGGATACGCAGTATTTT
.,TRBJ1-6,TRBV2,.,CASSTQGNSPLHF,TGTGCCAGCAGTACCCAGGGTAACTCACCCCTCCACTTT
TRBD1,TRBJ2-2,TRBV6-5,few,CASSYYTGTGVGELFF,TGTGCCAGCAGTTACTACACCGGGACAGGGGTCGGGGAGCTGTTTTTT
.,TRBJ1-5,TRBV3-1/TRBV3-2,once,CASSPTGTPNQPQHF,TGTGCCAGCAGCCCAACCGGGACTCCCAATCAGCCCCAGCATTTT
.,TRBJ1-2,TRBV11-3,.,CASSPGWVEATNYGYTF,TGTGCCAGCAGCCCAGGGTGGGTAGAGGCAACTAACTATGGCTACACCTTC
.,TRBJ2-3,TRBV10-1,.,CASSLGGGGTNTDTQYF,TGCGCCAGCAGCCTGGGAGGGGGGGGAACGAACACAGATACGCAGTATTTT
.,TRBJ1-6,TRBV12-3/TRBV12-4,.,CASSWGNSPLHF,TGTGCCAGCAGTTGGGGCAATTCACCCCTCCACTTT
.,TRBJ2-1,TRBV24-1,.,CATSDSPYNEQFF,TGTGCCACCAGTGATTCCCCATACAATGAGCAGTTCTTC
TRBD2,TRBJ2-2,TRBV10-2,.,CASSEAGLAGTGELFF,TGCGCCAGCAGTGAGGCGGGACTAGCTGGAACCGGGGAGCTGTTTTTT